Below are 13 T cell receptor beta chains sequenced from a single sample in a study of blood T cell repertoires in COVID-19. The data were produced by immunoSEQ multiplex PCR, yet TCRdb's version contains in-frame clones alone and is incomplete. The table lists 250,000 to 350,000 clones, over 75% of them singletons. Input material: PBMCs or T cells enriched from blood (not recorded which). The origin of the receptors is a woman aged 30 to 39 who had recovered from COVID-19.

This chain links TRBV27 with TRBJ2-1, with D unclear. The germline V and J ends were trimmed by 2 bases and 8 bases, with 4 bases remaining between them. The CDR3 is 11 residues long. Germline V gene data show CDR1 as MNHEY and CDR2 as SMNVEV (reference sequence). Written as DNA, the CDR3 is TGTGCCAGCAGTTTACGCGATGAGCAGTTCTTC. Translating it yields CASSLRDEQFF.

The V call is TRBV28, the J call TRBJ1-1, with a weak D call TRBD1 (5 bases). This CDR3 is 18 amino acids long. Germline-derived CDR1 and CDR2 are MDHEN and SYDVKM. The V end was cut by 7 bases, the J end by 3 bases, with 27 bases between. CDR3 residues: CASTTWGSTRSPHTEAFF. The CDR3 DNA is TGTGCCAGCACCACCTGGGGCTCGACCCGATCCCCCCACACTGAAGCTTTCTTT. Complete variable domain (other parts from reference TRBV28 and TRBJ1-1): DVKVTQSSRYLVKRTGEKVFLECVQDMDHENMFWYRQDPGLGLRLIYFSYDVKMKEKGDIPEGYSVSREKKERFSLILESASTNQTSMYLCASTTWGSTRSPHTEAFFGQGTRLTVV.

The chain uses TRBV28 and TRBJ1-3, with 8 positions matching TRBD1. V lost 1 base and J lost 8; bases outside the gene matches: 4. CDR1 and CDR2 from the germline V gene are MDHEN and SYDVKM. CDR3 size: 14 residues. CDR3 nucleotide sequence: TGTGCCAGCAGTTTATCGGACAGGGTGCACACCATATATTTT. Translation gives CASSLSDRVHTIYF.

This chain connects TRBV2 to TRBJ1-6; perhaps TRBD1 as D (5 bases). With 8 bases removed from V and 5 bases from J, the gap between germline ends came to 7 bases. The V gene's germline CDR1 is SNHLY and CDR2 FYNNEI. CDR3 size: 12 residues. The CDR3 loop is CASGADNSPLHF. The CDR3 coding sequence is TGTGCCAGCGGGGCTGATAATTCACCCCTCCACTTT.

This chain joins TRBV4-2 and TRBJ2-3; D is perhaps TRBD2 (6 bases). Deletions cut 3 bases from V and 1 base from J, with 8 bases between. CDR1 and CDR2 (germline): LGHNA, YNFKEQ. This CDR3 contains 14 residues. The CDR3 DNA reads TGTGCCAGCAGCCAGGTAGCGGGCACAGATACGCAGTATTTT. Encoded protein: CASSQVAGTDTQYF.

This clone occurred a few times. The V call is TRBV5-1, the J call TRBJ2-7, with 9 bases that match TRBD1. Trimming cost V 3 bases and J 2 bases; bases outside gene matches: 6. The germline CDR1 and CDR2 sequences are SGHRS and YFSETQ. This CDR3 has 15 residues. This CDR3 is CASSSDRGPAYEQYF. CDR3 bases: TGCGCCAGCAGCTCGGACAGGGGCCCCGCCTACGAGCAGTACTTC.

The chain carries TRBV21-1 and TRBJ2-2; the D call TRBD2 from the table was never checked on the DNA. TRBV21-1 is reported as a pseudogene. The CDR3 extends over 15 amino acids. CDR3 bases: TGTGCCAGCAGGATCGGGGGAGGGAACACCGGGGAGCTGTTTTTT. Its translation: CASRIGGGNTGELFF.

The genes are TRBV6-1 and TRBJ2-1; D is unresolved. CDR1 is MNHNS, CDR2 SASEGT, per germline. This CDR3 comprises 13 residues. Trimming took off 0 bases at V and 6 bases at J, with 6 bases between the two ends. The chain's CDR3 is CASSEALGNEQFF. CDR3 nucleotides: TGTGCCAGCAGTGAAGCCCTCGGCAATGAGCAGTTCTTC.

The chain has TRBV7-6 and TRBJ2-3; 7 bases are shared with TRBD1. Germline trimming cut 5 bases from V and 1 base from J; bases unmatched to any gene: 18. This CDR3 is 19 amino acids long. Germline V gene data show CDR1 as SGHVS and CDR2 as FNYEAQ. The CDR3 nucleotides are TGTGCCAGCAGCCGCCCGATGCCAGTACAGGGGAGCGGCACAGATACGCAGTATTTT. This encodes CASSRPMPVQGSGTDTQYF.

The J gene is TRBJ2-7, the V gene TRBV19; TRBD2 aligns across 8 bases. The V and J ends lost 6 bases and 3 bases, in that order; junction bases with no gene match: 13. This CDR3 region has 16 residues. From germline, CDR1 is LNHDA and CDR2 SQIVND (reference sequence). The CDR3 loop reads CASRASGSPVLYEQYF. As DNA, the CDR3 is TGTGCCAGTAGAGCGAGCGGGAGTCCTGTTCTCTACGAGCAGTACTTC. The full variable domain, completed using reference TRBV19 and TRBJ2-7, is DGGITQSPKYLFRKEGQNVTLSCEQNLNHDAMYWYRQDPGQGLRLIYYSQIVNDFQKGDIAEGYSVSREKKESFPLTVTSAQKNPTAFYLCASRASGSPVLYEQYFGPGTRLTVT.

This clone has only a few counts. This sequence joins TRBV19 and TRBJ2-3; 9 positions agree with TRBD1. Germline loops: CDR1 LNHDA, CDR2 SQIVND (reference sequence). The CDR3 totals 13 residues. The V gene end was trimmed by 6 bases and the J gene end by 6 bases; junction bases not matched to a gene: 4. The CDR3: CASRRDRVDTQYF. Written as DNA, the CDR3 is TGTGCCAGTAGGAGGGACAGGGTCGATACGCAGTATTTT.

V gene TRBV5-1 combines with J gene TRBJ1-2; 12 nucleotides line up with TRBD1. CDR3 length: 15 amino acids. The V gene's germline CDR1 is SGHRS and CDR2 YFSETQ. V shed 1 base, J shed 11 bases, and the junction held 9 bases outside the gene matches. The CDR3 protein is CASSLRWGTGGRYTF. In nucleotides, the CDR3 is TGCGCCAGCAGCTTGAGGTGGGGGACAGGGGGCCGTTACACCTTC.

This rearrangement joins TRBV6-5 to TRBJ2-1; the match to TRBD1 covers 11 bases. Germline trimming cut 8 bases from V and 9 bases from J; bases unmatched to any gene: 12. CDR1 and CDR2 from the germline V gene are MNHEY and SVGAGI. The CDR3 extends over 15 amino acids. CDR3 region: CASGIRDRGLGEQFF. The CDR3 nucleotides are TGTGCCAGCGGGATCCGGGACAGGGGGTTAGGTGAGCAGTTCTTC.